The rows below give T cell receptor beta chains drawn from one sample of a study of beta chain features in type 1 diabetes. Using immunoSEQ multiplex PCR, the repertoire was profiled, and TCRdb retains in-frame clones only, with some absent. The data show some 330,000 clones, more than 9.5% seen once. The specimen was naive CD4+ T cells from blood. Receptors originate from a woman aged 25 to 39 in good health. The conserved cysteine and the conserved F or W are not part of the CDR3 here. Fields, in order: V gene, CDR3 length, J gene, CDR3 protein.

V gene: TRBV6-5
CDR3 length: 14
J gene: TRBJ2-7
CDR3 protein: ASSYSRDTPLDEQY

V gene: TRBV27
CDR3 length: 12
J gene: TRBJ1-1
CDR3 protein: ASSTGWGDTEAF

V gene: TRBV7-6
CDR3 length: 13
J gene: TRBJ2-5
CDR3 protein: ASSLPLAGVETQY

V gene: TRBV9
CDR3 length: 11
J gene: TRBJ2-5
CDR3 protein: ASSVGPEETQY

V gene: TRBV4-3
CDR3 length: 13
J gene: TRBJ2-3
CDR3 protein: ASSRAGTGTDTQY

V gene: TRBV9
CDR3 length: 9
J gene: TRBJ2-3
CDR3 protein: ASRATDTQY

V gene: TRBV11-2
CDR3 length: 10
J gene: TRBJ2-1
CDR3 protein: ASRRTSDEQF

V gene: TRBV6-5
CDR3 length: 12
J gene: TRBJ2-7
CDR3 protein: ASSFAAATYEQY

V gene: TRBV18
CDR3 length: 14
J gene: TRBJ1-5
CDR3 protein: ASSEQAINSNQPQH

V gene: TRBV7-9
CDR3 length: 11
J gene: TRBJ2-7
CDR3 protein: ASSIGQVYEQY

V gene: TRBV18
CDR3 length: 13
J gene: TRBJ2-7
CDR3 protein: ASSRGGGRFYEQY

V gene: TRBV28
CDR3 length: 13
J gene: TRBJ2-7
CDR3 protein: ASSLAGEGGLEQY

V gene: TRBV7-9
CDR3 length: 12
J gene: TRBJ2-7
CDR3 protein: ASSLMGGPYEQY

V gene: TRBV30
CDR3 length: 11
J gene: TRBJ1-1
CDR3 protein: AWSVSPGTEAF

V gene: TRBV29-1
CDR3 length: 11
J gene: TRBJ1-1
CDR3 protein: SVPTRMNTEAF

V gene: TRBV28
CDR3 length: 11
J gene: TRBJ2-5
CDR3 protein: ASSLGGGETQY

V gene: TRBV7-6
CDR3 length: 13
J gene: TRBJ2-1
CDR3 protein: ASSPVAGALGEQF

V gene: TRBV15
CDR3 length: 14
J gene: TRBJ2-3
CDR3 protein: ATSRGVSASTDTQY

V gene: TRBV5-6
CDR3 length: 11
J gene: TRBJ2-3
CDR3 protein: ASSLGLAVPWN

V gene: TRBV7-8
CDR3 length: 13
J gene: TRBJ1-2
CDR3 protein: ASSSRQGTNYGYT

V gene: TRBV7-3
CDR3 length: 11
J gene: TRBJ1-1
CDR3 protein: ASSANQGTEAF

V gene: TRBV19
CDR3 length: 14
J gene: TRBJ2-3
CDR3 protein: ASSNGLAGSTDTQY

V gene: TRBV18
CDR3 length: 13
J gene: TRBJ2-5
CDR3 protein: ASSASKAPAETQY

V gene: TRBV5-4
CDR3 length: 13
J gene: TRBJ2-7
CDR3 protein: ASSIRDRPSLEQY

V gene: TRBV4-3
CDR3 length: 12
J gene: TRBJ2-7
CDR3 protein: ASSQLLQGHEQY

V gene: TRBV9
CDR3 length: 14
J gene: TRBJ2-3
CDR3 protein: ASSPRLAGEVDTQY

V gene: TRBV7-2
CDR3 length: 11
J gene: TRBJ2-4
CDR3 protein: ASSLHRGNIQY

V gene: TRBV28
CDR3 length: 13
J gene: TRBJ2-2
CDR3 protein: ASVLGTGGTGELF

V gene: TRBV11-2
CDR3 length: 11
J gene: TRBJ2-5
CDR3 protein: ASSWGLAETQY

V gene: TRBV5-4
CDR3 length: 13
J gene: TRBJ2-1
CDR3 protein: ASSLTSGNHNEQF

V gene: TRBV19
CDR3 length: 13
J gene: TRBJ1-5
CDR3 protein: ASSMVGDSNQPQH

V gene: TRBV9
CDR3 length: 13
J gene: TRBJ2-1
CDR3 protein: ASSVEESSYNEQF

V gene: TRBV5-1
CDR3 length: 12
J gene: TRBJ2-1
CDR3 protein: ASSLEPVYNEQF

V gene: TRBV28
CDR3 length: 13
J gene: TRBJ1-2
CDR3 protein: ASSSSGTGTYGYT

V gene: TRBV27
CDR3 length: 12
J gene: TRBJ2-1
CDR3 protein: ASSLGGSYNEQF

V gene: TRBV11-2
CDR3 length: 11
J gene: TRBJ2-5
CDR3 protein: ASSSDRAETQY

V gene: TRBV29-1
CDR3 length: 12
J gene: TRBJ2-5
CDR3 protein: SVYSREGQETQY

V gene: TRBV28
CDR3 length: 9
J gene: TRBJ2-7
CDR3 protein: AIWTSGEQY

V gene: TRBV4-3
CDR3 length: 15
J gene: TRBJ1-2
CDR3 protein: ASSQDASGTGIYGYT

V gene: TRBV10-3
CDR3 length: 12
J gene: TRBJ2-5
CDR3 protein: AISGRGTEETQY

V gene: TRBV25-1
CDR3 length: 11
J gene: TRBJ2-7
CDR3 protein: ASSGGGLYEQY